The rows below give T cell receptor beta chains drawn from one sample of a study of cytomegalovirus exposure and HLA in healthy donors. Repertoires were generated with immunoSEQ multiplex PCR, while TCRdb's copy carries only in-frame clones and drops some. The sample carries under 130,000 clones, roughly 78% recorded once. The sequenced material came from PBMCs. All receptors come from a woman between 40 and 50 years old in good health and CMV-seronegative. CDR3s leave out the opening cysteine and the closing phenylalanine or tryptophan.

J: TRBJ2-7; length: 11; V: TRBV7-9; CDR3: ASSLGAGDEQY
J: TRBJ2-7; length: 11; V: TRBV10-3; CDR3: ATGGGSSYEQY
J: TRBJ1-2; length: 9; V: TRBV7-9; CDR3: SSSSNRGVL
J: TRBJ2-1; length: 16; V: TRBV25-1; CDR3: ASSGLAGGPRGYNEQF
J: TRBJ2-1; length: 16; V: TRBV27; CDR3: ASSSRTELAGSYNEQF
J: TRBJ2-1; length: 15; V: TRBV5-1; CDR3: ASSLVPGRESYNEQF
J: TRBJ2-4; length: 14; V: TRBV4-1; CDR3: ASSQDYGSFSNIQY
J: TRBJ1-2; length: 14; V: TRBV7-2; CDR3: ASSRPYSGTGYGYT
J: TRBJ1-1; length: 12; V: TRBV11-2; CDR3: ASSVTGLNTEAF
J: TRBJ2-7; length: 12; V: TRBV7-2; CDR3: ASSLELMSYEQY
J: TRBJ1-5; length: 12; V: TRBV28; CDR3: ASGKTGSNQPQH